The clone carrying this T cell receptor (beta chain) is medium-sized by share. Its target is not known. The genomic DNA TCR beta CDR3 region underwent two rounds of multiplex PCR. Each TRBV and TRBJ gene had its own primer in the first PCR round. In TCRdb, the multiplex PCR reads were re-called with MiXCR into one record per CDR3 protein. The table includes 20,000 to 25,000 distinct CDR3 sequences, 35% to 45% detected once. This sample was included in a study of prognosis after radiotherapy for stage I lung cancer. For the study at large: Enrolled patients had stage I non-small cell lung cancer and entered the cohort between 2018 and January 2019.

Study observations and caveats: There were reportedly differences in TRBV and TRBJ gene usage between patients with and without metastases.

This CDR3 contains 14 residues. Trimming removed 6 bases at V and 0 bases at J, with 12 bases between. Looked up from germline, CDR1 is MNHNS and CDR2 is SASEGT. The chain couples TRBV6-1 to TRBJ2-7, with D maybe TRBD1 (7 bases). Sequenced material: PBMCs, taken before or after stereotactic body radiation therapy (not recorded which). The receptor was derived from a donor over 45 with non-small cell lung cancer. The DNA for the CDR3 is TGTGCCAGCAGGACAGGGAGGAGCTCCTACGAGCAGTACTTC. It is translated as CASRTGRSSYEQYF.